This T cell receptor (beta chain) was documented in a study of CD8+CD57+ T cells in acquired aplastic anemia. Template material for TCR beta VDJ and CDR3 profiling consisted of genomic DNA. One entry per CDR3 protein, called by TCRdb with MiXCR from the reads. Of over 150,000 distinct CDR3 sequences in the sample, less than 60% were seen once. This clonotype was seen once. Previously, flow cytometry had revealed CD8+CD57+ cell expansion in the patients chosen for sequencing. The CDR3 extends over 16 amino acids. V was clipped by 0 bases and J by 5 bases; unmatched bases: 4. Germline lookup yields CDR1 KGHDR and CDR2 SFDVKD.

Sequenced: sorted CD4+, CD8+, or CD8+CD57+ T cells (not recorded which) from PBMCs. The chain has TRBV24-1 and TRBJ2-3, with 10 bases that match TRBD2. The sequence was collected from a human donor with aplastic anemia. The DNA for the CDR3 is TGTGCCACCAGTGATTTGTCGCCTAGCGGGAGAGATACGCAGTATTTT. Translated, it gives CATSDLSPSGRDTQYF.